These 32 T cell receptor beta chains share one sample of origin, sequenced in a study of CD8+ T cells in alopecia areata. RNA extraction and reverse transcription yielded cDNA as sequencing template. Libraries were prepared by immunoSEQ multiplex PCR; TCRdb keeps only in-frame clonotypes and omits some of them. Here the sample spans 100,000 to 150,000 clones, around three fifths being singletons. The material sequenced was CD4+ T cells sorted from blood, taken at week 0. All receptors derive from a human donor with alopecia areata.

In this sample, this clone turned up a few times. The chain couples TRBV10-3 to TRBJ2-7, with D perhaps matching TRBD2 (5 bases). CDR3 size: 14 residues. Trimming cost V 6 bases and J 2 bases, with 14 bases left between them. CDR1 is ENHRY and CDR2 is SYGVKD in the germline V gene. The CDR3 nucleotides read TGTGCCATCAGGTCACTAGGAAACGCCTACGAGCAGTACTTC. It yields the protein CAIRSLGNAYEQYF.

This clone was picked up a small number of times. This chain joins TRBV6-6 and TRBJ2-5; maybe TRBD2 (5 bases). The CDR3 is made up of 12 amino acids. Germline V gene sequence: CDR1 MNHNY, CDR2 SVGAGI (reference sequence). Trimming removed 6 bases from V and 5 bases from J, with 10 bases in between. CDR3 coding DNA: TGTGCCAGCAGCCTTAGGGAGGAGACCCAGTACTTC. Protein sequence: CASSLREETQYF.

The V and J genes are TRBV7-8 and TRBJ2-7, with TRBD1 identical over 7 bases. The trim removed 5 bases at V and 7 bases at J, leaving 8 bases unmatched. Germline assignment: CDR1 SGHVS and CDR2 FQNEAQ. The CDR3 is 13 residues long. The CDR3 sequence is CASSRQGVGEQYF. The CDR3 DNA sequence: TGTGCCAGCAGCCGCCAGGGGGTGGGTGAGCAGTACTTC.

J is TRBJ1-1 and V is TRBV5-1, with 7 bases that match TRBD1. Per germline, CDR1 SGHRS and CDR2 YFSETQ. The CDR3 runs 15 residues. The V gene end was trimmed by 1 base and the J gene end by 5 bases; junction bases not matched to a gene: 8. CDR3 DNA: TGCGCCAGCAGCTTGTGGCAGGGGGAAGGAACTGAAGCTTTCTTT. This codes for CASSLWQGEGTEAFF.

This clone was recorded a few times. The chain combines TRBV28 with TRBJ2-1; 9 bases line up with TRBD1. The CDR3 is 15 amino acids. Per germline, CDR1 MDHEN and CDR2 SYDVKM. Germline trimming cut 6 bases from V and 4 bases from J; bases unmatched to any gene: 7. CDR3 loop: CASSPGGQGYNEQFF. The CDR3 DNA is TGTGCCAGCAGCCCAGGGGGACAGGGTTACAATGAGCAGTTCTTC. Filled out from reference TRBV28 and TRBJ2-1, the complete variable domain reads DVKVTQSSRYLVKRTGEKVFLECVQDMDHENMFWYRQDPGLGLRLIYFSYDVKMKEKGDIPEGYSVSREKKERFSLILESASTNQTSMYLCASSPGGQGYNEQFFGPGTRLTVL.

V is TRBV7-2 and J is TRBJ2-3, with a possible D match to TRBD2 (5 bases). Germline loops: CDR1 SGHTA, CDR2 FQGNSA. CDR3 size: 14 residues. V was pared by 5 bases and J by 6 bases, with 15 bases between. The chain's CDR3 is CASSPDQGGDTQYF. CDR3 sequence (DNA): TGTGCCAGCAGCCCGGACCAAGGCGGGGATACGCAGTATTTT.

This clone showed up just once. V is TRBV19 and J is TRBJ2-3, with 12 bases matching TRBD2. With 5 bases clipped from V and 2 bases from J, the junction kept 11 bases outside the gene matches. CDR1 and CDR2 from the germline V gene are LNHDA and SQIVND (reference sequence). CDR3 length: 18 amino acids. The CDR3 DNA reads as TGTGCCAGTAGTCTCCGACTACTAGCGGGGGGCCCCACAGATACGCAGTATTTT. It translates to CASSLRLLAGGPTDTQYF.

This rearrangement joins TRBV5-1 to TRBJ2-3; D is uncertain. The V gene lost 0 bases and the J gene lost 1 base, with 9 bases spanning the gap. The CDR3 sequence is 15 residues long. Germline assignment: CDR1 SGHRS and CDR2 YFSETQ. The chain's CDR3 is CASSLDPGGTDTQYF. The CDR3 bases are TGCGCCAGCAGCTTGGACCCTGGAGGCACAGATACGCAGTATTTT.

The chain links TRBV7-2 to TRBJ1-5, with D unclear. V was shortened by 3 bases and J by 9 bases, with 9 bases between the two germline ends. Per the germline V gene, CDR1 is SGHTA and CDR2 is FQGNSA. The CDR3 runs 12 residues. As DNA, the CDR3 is TGTGCCAGCAGCTTCTCCTCGGGGCCCCAGCATTTT. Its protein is CASSFSSGPQHF.

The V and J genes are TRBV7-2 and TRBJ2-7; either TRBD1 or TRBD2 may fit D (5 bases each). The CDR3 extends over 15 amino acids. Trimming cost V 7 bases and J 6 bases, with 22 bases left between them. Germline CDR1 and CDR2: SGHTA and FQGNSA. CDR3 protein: CASTSGTHPRGEQYF. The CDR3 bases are TGTGCCAGCACCTCCGGGACCCATCCCCGGGGCGAGCAGTACTTC.

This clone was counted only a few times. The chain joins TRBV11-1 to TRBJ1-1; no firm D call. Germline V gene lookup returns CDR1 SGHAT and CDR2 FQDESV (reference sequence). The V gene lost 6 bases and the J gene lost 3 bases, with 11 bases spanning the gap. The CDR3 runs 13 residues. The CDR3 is CASRGGGDTEAFF. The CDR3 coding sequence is TGTGCCAGCAGAGGCGGCGGGGACACTGAAGCTTTCTTT. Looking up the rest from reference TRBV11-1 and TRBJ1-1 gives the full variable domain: EAEVAQSPRYKITEKSQAVAFWCDPISGHATLYWYRQILGQGPELLVQFQDESVVDDSQLPKDRFSAERLKGVDSTLKIQPAELGDSAMYLCASRGGGDTEAFFGQGTRLTVV.

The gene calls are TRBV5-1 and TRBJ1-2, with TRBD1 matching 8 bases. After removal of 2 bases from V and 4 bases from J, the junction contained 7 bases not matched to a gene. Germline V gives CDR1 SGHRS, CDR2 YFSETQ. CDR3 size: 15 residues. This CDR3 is CASSFQTGAVYGYTF. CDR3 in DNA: TGCGCCAGCAGCTTCCAGACAGGGGCCGTCTATGGCTACACCTTC.

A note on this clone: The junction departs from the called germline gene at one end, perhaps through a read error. This chain's CDR3 is CASSPRVASPLIGALFF. The CDR3 DNA is TGTGCCAGCAGCCCACGAGTGGCTAGCCCCCTGATCGGGGCGCTGTTTTTT. J is TRBJ2-2 and V is TRBV7-3, with D possibly being TRBD1 or TRBD2 (5 bases each). CDR1 SGHTA and CDR2 FQGTGA come from the germline V gene. This CDR3 has 17 residues.

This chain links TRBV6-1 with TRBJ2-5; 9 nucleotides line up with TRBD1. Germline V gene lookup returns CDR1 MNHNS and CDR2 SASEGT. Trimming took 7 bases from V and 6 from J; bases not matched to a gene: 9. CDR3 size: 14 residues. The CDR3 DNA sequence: TGTGCCAGCATAAGCGGACAGGGGTATAAGACCCAGTACTTC. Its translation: CASISGQGYKTQYF.

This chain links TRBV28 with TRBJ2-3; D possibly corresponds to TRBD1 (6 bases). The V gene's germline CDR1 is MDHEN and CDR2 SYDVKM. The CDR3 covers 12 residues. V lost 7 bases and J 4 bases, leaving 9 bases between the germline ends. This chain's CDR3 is CASTTGSDTQYF. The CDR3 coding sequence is TGTGCCAGCACGACAGGTTCAGATACGCAGTATTTT.

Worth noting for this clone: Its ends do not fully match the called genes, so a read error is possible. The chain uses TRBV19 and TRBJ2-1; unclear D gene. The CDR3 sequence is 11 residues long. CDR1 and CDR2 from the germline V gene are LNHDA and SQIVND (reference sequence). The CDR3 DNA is TGTGCCTGTAGTATCTACAATGAGCAGTTCTTC. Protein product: CACSIYNEQFF.

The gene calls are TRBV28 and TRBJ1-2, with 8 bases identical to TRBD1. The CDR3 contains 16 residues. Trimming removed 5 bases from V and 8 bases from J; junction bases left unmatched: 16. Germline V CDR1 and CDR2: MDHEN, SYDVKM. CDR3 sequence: CASSPPDRAGTGGYTF. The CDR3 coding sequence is TGTGCCAGCAGTCCTCCGGACAGGGCGGGAACTGGAGGCTACACCTTC.

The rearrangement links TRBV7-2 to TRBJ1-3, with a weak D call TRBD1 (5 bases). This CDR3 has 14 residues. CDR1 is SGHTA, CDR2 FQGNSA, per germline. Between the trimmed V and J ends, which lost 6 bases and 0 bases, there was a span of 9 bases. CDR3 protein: CASSTGVSGNTIYF. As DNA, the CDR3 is TGTGCCAGCAGTACGGGGGTCTCTGGAAACACCATATATTTT.

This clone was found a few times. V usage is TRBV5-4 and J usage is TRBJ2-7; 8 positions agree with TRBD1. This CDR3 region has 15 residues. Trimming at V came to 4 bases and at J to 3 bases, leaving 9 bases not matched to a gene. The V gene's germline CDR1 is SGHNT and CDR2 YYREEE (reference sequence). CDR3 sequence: CASSTGQGGNYEQYF. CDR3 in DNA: TGTGCCAGCAGCACAGGACAGGGCGGAAACTACGAGCAGTACTTC. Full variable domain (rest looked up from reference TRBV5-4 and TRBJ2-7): ETGVTQSPTHLIKTRGQQVTLRCSSQSGHNTVSWYQQALGQGPQFIFQYYREEENGRGNFPPRFSGLQFPNYSSELNVNALELDDSALYLCASSTGQGGNYEQYFGPGTRLTVT.

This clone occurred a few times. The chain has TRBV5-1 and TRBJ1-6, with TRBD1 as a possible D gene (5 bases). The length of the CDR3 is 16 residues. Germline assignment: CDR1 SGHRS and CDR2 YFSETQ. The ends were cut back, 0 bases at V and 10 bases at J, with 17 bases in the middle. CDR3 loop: CASSLESRQGRSPLHF. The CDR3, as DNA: TGCGCCAGCAGCTTGGAATCCCGGCAGGGCCGGTCACCCCTCCACTTT.

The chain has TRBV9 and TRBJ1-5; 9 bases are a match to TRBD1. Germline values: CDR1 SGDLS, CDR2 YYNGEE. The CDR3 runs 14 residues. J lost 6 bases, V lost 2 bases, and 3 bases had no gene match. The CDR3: CASSVGQGFQPQHF. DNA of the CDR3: TGTGCCAGCAGCGTTGGACAGGGGTTTCAGCCCCAGCATTTT. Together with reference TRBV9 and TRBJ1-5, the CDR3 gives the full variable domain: DSGVTQTPKHLITATGQRVTLRCSPRSGDLSVYWYQQSLDQGLQFLIQYYNGEERAKGNILERFSAQQFPDLHSELNLSSLELGDSALYFCASSVGQGFQPQHFGDGTRLSIL.

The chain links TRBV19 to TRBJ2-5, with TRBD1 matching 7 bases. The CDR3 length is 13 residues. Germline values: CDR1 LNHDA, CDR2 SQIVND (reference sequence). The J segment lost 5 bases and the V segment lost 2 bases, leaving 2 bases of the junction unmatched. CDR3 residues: CASSIRGLETQYF. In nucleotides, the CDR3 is TGTGCCAGTAGTATAAGGGGGCTGGAGACCCAGTACTTC.

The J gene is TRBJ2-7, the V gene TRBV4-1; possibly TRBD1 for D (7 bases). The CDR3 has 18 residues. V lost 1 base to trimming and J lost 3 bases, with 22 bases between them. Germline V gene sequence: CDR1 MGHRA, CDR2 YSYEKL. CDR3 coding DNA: TGCGCCAGCAGCCAAGGAGGCCAGGGGGGAGGCGTTAACTACGAGCAGTACTTC. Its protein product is CASSQGGQGGGVNYEQYF.

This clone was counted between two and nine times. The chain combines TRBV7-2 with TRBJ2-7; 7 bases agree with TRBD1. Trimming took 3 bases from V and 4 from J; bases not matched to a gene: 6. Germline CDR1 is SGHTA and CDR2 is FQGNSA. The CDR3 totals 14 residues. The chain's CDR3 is CASSFQGDPYEQYF. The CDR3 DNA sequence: TGTGCCAGCAGCTTCCAGGGGGACCCTTACGAGCAGTACTTC.

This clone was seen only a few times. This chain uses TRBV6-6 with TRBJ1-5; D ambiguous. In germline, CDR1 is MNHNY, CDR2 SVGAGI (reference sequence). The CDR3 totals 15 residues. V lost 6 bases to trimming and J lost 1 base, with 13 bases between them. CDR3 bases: TGTGCCAGCAGCGAAACCGGCGTAAGCAATCAGCCCCAGCATTTT. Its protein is CASSETGVSNQPQHF.

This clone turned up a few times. The CDR3 nucleotides are TGTGCCAGCAGAGATAACTCCGATGTCCTTCAGTACTTC. Its protein product is CASRDNSDVLQYF. The genes are TRBV6-5 and TRBJ2-4; no definite D call. In germline, CDR1 is MNHEY, CDR2 SVGAGI. The ends were cut back, 6 bases at V and 11 bases at J, with 17 bases in the middle. There are 13 residues in the CDR3.

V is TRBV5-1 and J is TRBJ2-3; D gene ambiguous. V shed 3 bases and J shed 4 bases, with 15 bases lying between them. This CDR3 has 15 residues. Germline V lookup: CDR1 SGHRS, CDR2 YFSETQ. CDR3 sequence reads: CASSSMGFTADTQYF. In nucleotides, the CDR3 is TGCGCCAGCAGCTCCATGGGGTTCACGGCAGATACGCAGTATTTT.

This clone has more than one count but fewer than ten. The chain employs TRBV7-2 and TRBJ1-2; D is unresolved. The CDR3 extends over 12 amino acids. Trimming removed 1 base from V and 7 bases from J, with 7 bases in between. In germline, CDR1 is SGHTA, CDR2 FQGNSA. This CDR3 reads CASSLVSAGYTF. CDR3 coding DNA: TGTGCCAGCAGCTTAGTTTCCGCTGGCTACACCTTC.

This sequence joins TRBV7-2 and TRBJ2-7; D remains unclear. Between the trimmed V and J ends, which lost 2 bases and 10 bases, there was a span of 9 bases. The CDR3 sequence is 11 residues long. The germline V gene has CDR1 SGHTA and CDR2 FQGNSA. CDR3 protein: CASSLHGKQYF. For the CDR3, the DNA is TGTGCCAGCAGCTTACATGGAAAACAGTACTTC.

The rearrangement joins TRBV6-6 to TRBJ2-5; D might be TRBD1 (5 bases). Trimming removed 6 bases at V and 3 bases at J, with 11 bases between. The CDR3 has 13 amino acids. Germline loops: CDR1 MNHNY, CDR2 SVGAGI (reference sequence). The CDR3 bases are TGTGCCAGCAGACGACAAGGGGAAGAGACCCAGTACTTC. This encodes CASRRQGEETQYF.

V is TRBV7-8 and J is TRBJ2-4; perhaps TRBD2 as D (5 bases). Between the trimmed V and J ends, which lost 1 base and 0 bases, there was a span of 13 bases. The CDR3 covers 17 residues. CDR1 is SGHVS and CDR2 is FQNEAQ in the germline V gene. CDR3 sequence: CASSLELLGLAKNIQYF. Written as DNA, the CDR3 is TGTGCCAGCAGCTTAGAGTTACTAGGATTAGCCAAAAACATTCAGTACTTC.

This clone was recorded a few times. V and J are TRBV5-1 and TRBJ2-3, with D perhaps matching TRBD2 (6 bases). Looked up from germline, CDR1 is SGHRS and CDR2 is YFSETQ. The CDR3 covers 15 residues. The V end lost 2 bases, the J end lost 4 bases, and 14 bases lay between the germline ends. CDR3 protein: CASSLQLGRPDTQYF. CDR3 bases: TGCGCCAGCAGCTTACAGTTAGGGAGGCCAGATACGCAGTATTTT.